One and the same sample provided the 4 T cell receptor beta chains below, sequenced in a study of T cell responses to AZD1222 COVID-19 vaccine. Sequencing used immunoSEQ multiplex PCR; TCRdb keeps in-frame clones, though not all of them. The repertoire holds about 140,000 clones, with approximately 92% as singletons. This material consisted of peripheral blood, taken 28 days after the second AZD1222 dose. Every receptor here comes from an adult who received the AZD1222 COVID-19 vaccine.

V gene TRBV11-1 combines with J gene TRBJ2-7; D ambiguous. Per the germline V gene, CDR1 is SGHAT and CDR2 is FQDESV (reference sequence). The CDR3 length is 13 residues. Deletions cut 5 bases from V and 1 base from J, with 9 bases between. The CDR3 reads CASSQRSSYEQYF. The CDR3 nucleotides are TGTGCCAGCAGCCAAAGGAGTTCCTACGAGCAGTACTTC.

On this clone: An end of the junction differs from the germline gene, which may be a read error. The gene calls are TRBV11-2 and TRBJ2-5, with D possibly TRBD2 on 7 matching bases. The CDR3 loop spans 14 amino acids. Germline lookup yields CDR1 SGHAT and CDR2 FQNNGV. The CDR3 bases are TGTGCCAGCAGCTTAGGAAGGGGGGGAGAGTCCCAGTACTTC. Translation: CASSLGRGGESQYF.

The chain joins TRBV2 to TRBJ2-1; tentatively, D is TRBD2 (5 bases). The germline CDR1 and CDR2 sequences are SNHLY and FYNNEI. The CDR3 length is 15 residues. V lost 2 bases and J lost 0, with 8 bases in between. This CDR3 reads CASSERGSSYNEQFF. CDR3 nucleotide sequence: TGTGCCAGCAGTGAACGAGGGAGCTCCTACAATGAGCAGTTCTTC.

This clone was observed a single time. V usage is TRBV18 and J usage is TRBJ1-5; 11 bases map to TRBD1. Germline lookup yields CDR1 KGHSH and CDR2 LQKENI. Unmatched junction bases numbered 13, after V lost 4 bases and J lost 2 bases. The CDR3 extends over 19 amino acids. The CDR3, as DNA: TGTGCCAGCTCACTTTCTAGGACAGGGGGCAGCGATGGCAATCAGCCCCAGCATTTT. It encodes CASSLSRTGGSDGNQPQHF.